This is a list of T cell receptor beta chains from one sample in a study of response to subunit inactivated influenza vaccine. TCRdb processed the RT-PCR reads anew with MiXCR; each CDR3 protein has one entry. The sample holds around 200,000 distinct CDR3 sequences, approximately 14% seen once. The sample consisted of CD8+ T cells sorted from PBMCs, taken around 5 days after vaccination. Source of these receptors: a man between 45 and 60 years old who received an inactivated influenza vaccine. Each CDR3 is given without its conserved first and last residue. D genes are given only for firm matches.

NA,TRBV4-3,ASSQDRGTRNSPLH
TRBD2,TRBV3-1,ASSQDPSGTYEQY
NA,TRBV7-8,ASSLETAYNEQF
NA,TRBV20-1,SARGRGLTEAF
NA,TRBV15,ATRYNGELF
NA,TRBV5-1,ASSLAPDSSYEQY
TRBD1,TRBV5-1,ASSPEGQGETQY
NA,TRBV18,ASSNQKVSYNEQF
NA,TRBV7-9,ASSTQGNKNIQY
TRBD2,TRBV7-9,ASSLVLAGLAYNEQF
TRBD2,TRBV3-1,ASSPGGTGELF
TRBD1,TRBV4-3,ASSQDRGPYEQY
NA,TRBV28,ASSFHVSGRLGGTYEQY
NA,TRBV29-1,SGWSPRPQSYQETQY
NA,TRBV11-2,ASSRPDTQY
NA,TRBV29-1,SGRDPGNEQY
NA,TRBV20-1,SARGVTAGPYEQY
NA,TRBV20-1,SARAVDSPNTEAF
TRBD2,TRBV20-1,GGGSGSTGELF
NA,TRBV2,ASSEARGRYTEAF
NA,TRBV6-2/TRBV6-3,ASRTDSYAPSY
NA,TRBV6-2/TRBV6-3,ASSYGGANVLT
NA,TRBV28,ASSLSGEPLAF
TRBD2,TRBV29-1,SVASGAAYEQY
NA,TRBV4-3,ASSQEAEQF
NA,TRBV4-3,ASSQDGQGSNEQY
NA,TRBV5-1,ASSYTGARSYEQY
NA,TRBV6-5,ASSYSTGRANTGELF
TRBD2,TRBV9,ASSVDLAGGLYEQY
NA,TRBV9,ASSASDGNTIY
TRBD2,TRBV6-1,ASKVGLADNTGELF
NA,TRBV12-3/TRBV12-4,ASSPREDSNQPQH
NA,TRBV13,ASSPRTSEQY
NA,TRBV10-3,AISSDGEYYEQY
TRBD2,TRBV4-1,ASSQDTRGGWADTQY
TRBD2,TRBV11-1,ASSPPGLAGGFPDTQY